The T cell receptor beta chain described here comes from a study of blood T cell repertoires in COVID-19. Across the whole study: Italy, Spain and the United States were the sources of the convalescent and acute COVID-19 samples.

The method was immunoSEQ multiplex PCR; TCRdb's version includes in-frame clones alone and lacks a portion of them. The sample has over 150,000 clones, 86% seen once; the top ten hold about 20%. The germline CDR1 and CDR2 sequences are KGHSH and LQKENI. V gave up 2 bases and J gave up 3 bases, with 13 bases separating them. The CDR3 spans 15 residues. This clonotype was obtained from a man between 65 and 80 years old with active or convalescent COVID-19. This chain joins TRBV18 and TRBJ1-2; D may be TRBD1 (5 bases). Specimen: peripheral blood. CDR3 sequence: CASSPSAQGDYGYTF. The DNA for the CDR3 is TGTGCCAGCTCACCATCGGCGCAAGGGGACTATGGCTACACCTTC.